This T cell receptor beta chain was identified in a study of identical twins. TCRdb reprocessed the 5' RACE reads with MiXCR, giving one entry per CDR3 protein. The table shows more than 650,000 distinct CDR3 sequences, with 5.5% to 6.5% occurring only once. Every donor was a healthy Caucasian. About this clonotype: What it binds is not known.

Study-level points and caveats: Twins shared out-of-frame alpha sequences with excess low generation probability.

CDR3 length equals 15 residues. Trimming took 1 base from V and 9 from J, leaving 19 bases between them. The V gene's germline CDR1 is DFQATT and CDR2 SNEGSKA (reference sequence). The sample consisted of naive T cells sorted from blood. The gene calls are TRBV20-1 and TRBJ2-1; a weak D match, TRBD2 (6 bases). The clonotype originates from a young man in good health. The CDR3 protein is CSARVGDSGVSEQFF. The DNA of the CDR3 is TGCAGTGCTAGAGTAGGGGACTCGGGGGTCAGTGAGCAGTTCTTC.